These T cell receptor beta chains were read from a single sample in a study of blood T cell repertoires in COVID-19. Using immunoSEQ multiplex PCR, the repertoire was profiled, and TCRdb retains in-frame clones only, with some absent. The sample records approximately 300,000 clones, 85% to 90% being singletons. The material sequenced was peripheral blood. These receptors originate from a woman aged 25-40 years with COVID-19, enrolled during active disease. Both conserved end residues are part of each CDR3. A D gene is named only where the DNA matches it firmly. Size is omitted from some rows. Given values are once, few, many or a class for expanded clones.

J: TRBJ2-7; length: 14; D: NA; size: NA; V: TRBV28; DNA: TGTGCCAGCAGATCTCCAGGGTATTTGTACGAGCAGTACTTC; CDR3: CASRSPGYLYEQYF
J: TRBJ1-2; length: 14; D: TRBD1; size: NA; V: TRBV20-1; DNA: TGCAGTGCTAGTCGGGACAGTCCTAACTATGGCTACACCTTC; CDR3: CSASRDSPNYGYTF
J: TRBJ2-7; length: 12; D: NA; size: few; V: TRBV7-9; DNA: TGTGCCACAACGACAGGAACCTACGAGCAGTACTTC; CDR3: CATTTGTYEQYF
J: TRBJ1-1; length: 14; D: NA; size: once; V: TRBV6-5; DNA: TGTGCCAGCAGTTACTCGAGAGGGAACACTGAAGCTTTCTTT; CDR3: CASSYSRGNTEAFF
J: TRBJ2-2; length: 20; D: TRBD2; size: NA; V: TRBV7-9; DNA: TGTGCCAGCACCCTGGGGTCGGGAGGAAGCGGGATGAAGAACACCGGGGAGCTGTTTTTT; CDR3: CASTLGSGGSGMKNTGELFF
J: TRBJ2-2; length: 15; D: NA; size: NA; V: TRBV7-9; DNA: TGTGCCAGCAGCGGGCGGGACTCCAACACCGGGGAGCTGTTTTTT; CDR3: CASSGRDSNTGELFF
J: TRBJ2-2; length: 16; D: NA; size: NA; V: TRBV6-1; DNA: TGTGCCAGCAGTGCCCGGACAGCGTCGAACACCGGGGAGCTGTTTTTT; CDR3: CASSARTASNTGELFF
J: TRBJ2-5; length: 14; D: TRBD2; size: once; V: TRBV29-1; DNA: TGCAGCGTTTTCTTTAGCGGGAGACAAGAGACCCAGTACTTC; CDR3: CSVFFSGRQETQYF
J: TRBJ1-2; length: 15; D: TRBD1; size: NA; V: TRBV9; DNA: TGTGCCAGCAGCGCCCGGGACAGGGTTAACTATGGCTACACCTTC; CDR3: CASSARDRVNYGYTF
J: TRBJ1-1; length: 15; D: NA; size: NA; V: TRBV5-5; DNA: TGTGCCAGCAGCTTCAGACAGGTAGATCCCGGTGAAGCTTTCTTT; CDR3: CASSFRQVDPGEAFF
J: TRBJ2-3; length: 13; D: NA; size: NA; V: TRBV29-1; DNA: TGCAGCGTCCGTCGGGGGAGCACAGATACGCAGTATTTT; CDR3: CSVRRGSTDTQYF
J: TRBJ2-7; length: 15; D: NA; size: NA; V: TRBV30; DNA: TGTGCCTGGAGTCCTGGGTGGGGCGGGGTATACGAGCAGTACTTC; CDR3: CAWSPGWGGVYEQYF
J: TRBJ2-1; length: 16; D: TRBD2; size: NA; V: TRBV5-1; DNA: TGCGCCAGCAGCCCCCCACGAGCGGGAGGTTACAATGAGCAGTTCTTC; CDR3: CASSPPRAGGYNEQFF
J: TRBJ1-6; length: 14; D: NA; size: NA; V: TRBV2; DNA: TGTGCCAGCAGTGTCCGGGGGGCAAATTCACCCCTCCACTTT; CDR3: CASSVRGANSPLHF
J: TRBJ2-7; length: 13; D: TRBD1; size: NA; V: TRBV10-3; DNA: TGTGCCATCAGTGTAGACAGGGGGTACGAGCAGTACTTC; CDR3: CAISVDRGYEQYF
J: TRBJ1-5; length: 14; D: TRBD1; size: NA; V: TRBV6-1; DNA: TGTGCCAGCAGTGACCGACAGGGACATCAGCCCCAGCATTTT; CDR3: CASSDRQGHQPQHF
J: TRBJ2-7; length: 14; D: TRBD2; size: NA; V: TRBV4-1; DNA: TGCGCCAGCAGCCAAGAAAGGACTAGCGGATTCAAGTACTTC; CDR3: CASSQERTSGFKYF
J: TRBJ1-1; length: 13; D: NA; size: NA; V: TRBV12-3/TRBV12-4; DNA: TGTGCCAGCAGTTTATCCCTGGCGGCTGAAGCTTTCTTT; CDR3: CASSLSLAAEAFF
J: TRBJ2-1; length: 15; D: NA; size: NA; V: TRBV6-5; DNA: TGTGCCAGCAGTTACGGGACTGAAAGCGGGAATGAGCAGTTCTTC; CDR3: CASSYGTESGNEQFF
J: TRBJ2-1; length: 14; D: TRBD2; size: NA; V: TRBV4-1; DNA: TGCGCCAGCAGGCCCCCTAGCGGGAGAGGAGAGCAGTTCTTC; CDR3: CASRPPSGRGEQFF
J: TRBJ2-5; length: 16; D: TRBD1; size: NA; V: TRBV5-1; DNA: TGCGCCAGCAGCTTGGGAGAGACAGGGAGAGGAGAGACCCAGTACTTC; CDR3: CASSLGETGRGETQYF
J: TRBJ2-7; length: 15; D: TRBD2; size: NA; V: TRBV28; DNA: TGTGCCAGCAGTATCAGGACTAGCGGGATGAGGGAGCAGTACTTC; CDR3: CASSIRTSGMREQYF
J: TRBJ2-7; length: 15; D: NA; size: few; V: TRBV7-3; DNA: TGTGCCAGCAGCTTAAGAGGCGCAGGGGATTACGAGCAGTACTTC; CDR3: CASSLRGAGDYEQYF
J: TRBJ2-1; length: 14; D: NA; size: NA; V: TRBV9; DNA: TGTGCCAGCAGCGTAGTCGGGACCTACAATGAGCAGTTCTTC; CDR3: CASSVVGTYNEQFF
J: TRBJ1-3; length: 15; D: TRBD1; size: NA; V: TRBV7-9; DNA: TGTGCCAGCAGCCCCCAGGGGGTACATGGAAACACCATATATTTT; CDR3: CASSPQGVHGNTIYF
J: TRBJ2-3; length: 14; D: NA; size: once; V: TRBV7-2; DNA: TGTGCCAGCGTAAGGGGGGGCTCACAGTTTACGCAGTATTTT; CDR3: CASVRGGSQFTQYF
J: TRBJ2-7; length: 13; D: TRBD2; size: NA; V: TRBV5-4; DNA: TGTGCCACCGGGGAGGGCGGACGCTACGAGCAGTACTTC; CDR3: CATGEGGRYEQYF
J: TRBJ1-5; length: 13; D: TRBD1; size: NA; V: TRBV6-5; DNA: TGTGCCAGCAGCCAGGGGGCTGGACAGCCCCAGCATTTT; CDR3: CASSQGAGQPQHF
J: TRBJ1-1; length: 15; D: TRBD1; size: NA; V: TRBV6-6; DNA: TGTGCCAGCAGCTCTCCGGGACAGGGGCGAACTGAAGCTTTCTTT; CDR3: CASSSPGQGRTEAFF
J: TRBJ2-1; length: 15; D: NA; size: NA; V: TRBV4-3; DNA: TGCGCCAGCAGCCAAGATCGGAATAGCGTCGATGAGCAGTTCTTC; CDR3: CASSQDRNSVDEQFF
J: TRBJ2-5; length: 15; D: NA; size: NA; V: TRBV18; DNA: TGTGCCAGCTCACCACCGTTCGGCAGGGAAGAGACCCAGTACTTC; CDR3: CASSPPFGREETQYF
J: TRBJ2-5; length: 16; D: NA; size: NA; V: TRBV27; DNA: TGTGCCAGCAGTCCTTTCGGGCAGGGATTGCGGGAGACCCAGTACTTC; CDR3: CASSPFGQGLRETQYF
J: TRBJ2-1; length: 15; D: NA; size: NA; V: TRBV28; DNA: TGTGCCAGCAGGTTACTAGAGAACTCCTACAATGAGCAGTTCTTC; CDR3: CASRLLENSYNEQFF
J: TRBJ2-7; length: 15; D: NA; size: NA; V: TRBV5-1; DNA: TGCGCCAGCAGCTTAAGCGGAAAGCTTTCCTACGAGCAGTACTTC; CDR3: CASSLSGKLSYEQYF
J: TRBJ1-2; length: 15; D: TRBD1; size: NA; V: TRBV15; DNA: TGTGCCACCAGCGAGCCTCGGACAGGGGGCGGTGGCTACACCTTC; CDR3: CATSEPRTGGGGYTF